Shown below are 16 T cell receptor beta chains from a single sample sequenced in a study of blood T cell repertoires in COVID-19. The method was immunoSEQ multiplex PCR; TCRdb's version includes in-frame clones alone and lacks a portion of them. The sample carries 250,000 to 350,000 clones, approximately 91% recorded once. Sequencing was carried out using peripheral blood. All receptors come from a man aged 18 to 30 with active or convalescent COVID-19.

The chain uses TRBV2 and TRBJ1-6, with D tentatively TRBD1 (5 bases). The length of the CDR3 is 14 residues. Looked up from germline, CDR1 is SNHLY and CDR2 is FYNNEI. V was shortened by 7 bases and J by 6 bases, with 13 bases between the two germline ends. CDR3 bases: TGTGCCAGCAATGGCAGGGTCGGTAATTCACCCCTCCACTTT. Its translation: CASNGRVGNSPLHF.

The V call is TRBV12-3 or TRBV12-4, the J call TRBJ2-1; tentative D call: TRBD2 (6 bases). There are 12 residues in the CDR3. V lost 6 bases and J lost 6, with 9 bases in between. For the CDR3, the DNA is TGTGCCAGCAGCCTCGGGGGCAATGAGCAGTTCTTC. Translating gives CASSLGGNEQFF.

The V gene is TRBV24-1, the J gene TRBJ1-6; no clear D. Trimming took off 7 bases at V and 7 bases at J, with 10 bases between the two ends. Germline CDR1 reads KGHDR; CDR2 reads SFDVKD. The CDR3 totals 13 residues. The CDR3 region has the DNA TGTGCCACCAGCGAACGGTTCAATTCACCCCTCCACTTT. It yields the protein CATSERFNSPLHF.

The gene calls are TRBV6-5 and TRBJ1-2, with 11 bases identical to TRBD1. Germline assignment: CDR1 MNHEY and CDR2 SVGAGI. This CDR3 is built from 15 residues. Unmatched junction bases numbered 3, after V lost 2 bases and J lost 4 bases. DNA of the CDR3: TGTGCCAGCAGTTACCGGACAGGGGGCGCCTATGGCTACACCTTC. Protein sequence: CASSYRTGGAYGYTF.

Written as DNA, the CDR3 is TGCAGCGTCTCTAGCGGGGGGCAAACCAACACAGATACGCAGTATTTT. Translating it yields CSVSSGGQTNTDTQYF. V gene TRBV29-1 combines with J gene TRBJ2-3; 11 nucleotides match TRBD2. Germline CDR1 reads SQVTM; CDR2 reads ANQGSEA. V lost 6 bases and J lost 2; bases outside the gene matches: 10. This CDR3 has 16 amino acids.

The rearrangement joins TRBV2 to TRBJ1-2, with D hard to call. V lost 7 bases and J 0 bases, leaving 12 bases between the germline ends. Germline CDR1 reads SNHLY; CDR2 reads FYNNEI. The length of the CDR3 is 14 residues. CDR3 sequence reads: CASIIQIPNYGYTF. Written as DNA, the CDR3 is TGTGCCAGCATTATACAGATCCCTAACTATGGCTACACCTTC. Full variable domain (outside the CDR3, taken from reference TRBV2 and TRBJ1-2): EPEVTQTPSHQVTQMGQEVILRCVPISNHLYFYWYRQILGQKVEFLVSFYNNEISEKSEIFDDQFSVERPDGSNFTLKIRSTKLEDSAMYFCASIIQIPNYGYTFGSGTRLTVV.

The sample holds one count of this clone. The chain has TRBV6-2 or TRBV6-3 and TRBJ1-1; D ambiguous. V was shortened by 3 bases and J by 3 bases, with 11 bases between the two germline ends. Germline V gene lookup returns CDR1 MNHEY and CDR2 SVGEGT. The length of the CDR3 is 14 residues. The CDR3 DNA sequence: TGTGCCAGCAGTTATGAAGAGGATTACACTGAAGCTTTCTTT. Its translation: CASSYEEDYTEAFF.

The chain combines TRBV14 with TRBJ1-1; D remains ambiguous. The length of the CDR3 is 13 residues. Germline assignment: CDR1 SGHDN and CDR2 FVKESK. Trimming removed 4 bases at V and 1 base at J, with 7 bases between. CDR3 coding DNA: TGTGCCAGCAGCCTTGACAAGAACACTGAAGCTTTCTTT. Its protein is CASSLDKNTEAFF.

V and J are TRBV12-3 or TRBV12-4 and TRBJ2-5, with D unclear. CDR3 length: 13 amino acids. The V end lost 5 bases, the J end lost 1 base, and 8 bases lay between the germline ends. The CDR3 region has the DNA TGTGCCAGCAGTCCGGCTAGCCAAGAGACCCAGTACTTC. Its translation is CASSPASQETQYF.

This clone was seen only once. The V gene is TRBV29-1, the J gene TRBJ1-1; 7 bases align to TRBD1. The CDR3 has 16 amino acids. Germline CDR1 is SQVTM and CDR2 is ANQGSEA. The V segment lost 3 bases and the J segment 5 bases; nucleotides outside the gene matches: 15. CDR3 protein: CSVDSDRVGVLTEAFF. For the CDR3, the DNA is TGCAGCGTTGATTCAGACAGGGTAGGAGTCTTGACTGAAGCTTTCTTT.

The V gene is TRBV6-6, the J gene TRBJ2-1; possible D gene TRBD1, 5 bases. The CDR3 runs to 13 residues. V was cut by 0 bases and J by 10 bases, with 10 bases left in between. Germline CDR1 MNHNY, CDR2 SVGAGI (reference sequence). The CDR3 spells CASSYSAGYEQFF. The CDR3 nucleotides read TGTGCCAGCAGTTACTCTGCAGGGTACGAGCAGTTCTTC.

J is TRBJ2-5 and V is TRBV7-2; the D gene is possibly TRBD1 (6 bases). The CDR3 contains 14 residues. V lost 5 bases to trimming and J lost 3 bases, with 13 bases between them. Germline V gene sequence: CDR1 SGHTA, CDR2 FQGNSA. The CDR3 here is CASSPWTEEETQYF. The CDR3 DNA reads as TGTGCCAGCAGCCCTTGGACAGAGGAAGAGACCCAGTACTTC.

The chain employs TRBV5-1 and TRBJ2-2; 15 bases agree with TRBD2. From germline, CDR1 is SGHRS and CDR2 YFSETQ. After removal of 0 bases from V and 4 bases from J, the junction contained 7 bases not matched to a gene. The CDR3 has 19 amino acids. The CDR3 DNA reads TGCGCCAGCAGCTTGGAGGGGACTAGCGGGGGGCCACTCACCGGGGAGCTGTTTTTT. This encodes CASSLEGTSGGPLTGELFF. The full variable domain, with the rest looked up from reference TRBV5-1 and TRBJ2-2, is KAGVTQTPRYLIKTRGQQVTLSCSPISGHRSVSWYQQTPGQGLQFLFEYFSETQRNKGNFPGRFSGRQFSNSRSEMNVSTLELGDSALYLCASSLEGTSGGPLTGELFFGEGSRLTVL.

The chain carries TRBV4-1 and TRBJ2-7; D may be TRBD2 (5 bases). Per the germline V gene, CDR1 is MGHRA and CDR2 is YSYEKL. The CDR3 spans 15 residues. The ends were cut back, 1 base at V and 3 bases at J, with 13 bases in the middle. The CDR3 bases are TGCGCCAGCAGCCAAGTAACTGCCGGGAACTACGAGCAGTACTTC. This translates into CASSQVTAGNYEQYF.

This chain connects TRBV4-3 to TRBJ2-7; 8 bases are shared with TRBD2. The trim removed 1 base at V and 1 base at J, leaving 6 bases unmatched. This CDR3 region has 16 residues. Germline lookup yields CDR1 LGHNA and CDR2 YSLEER. In DNA, the CDR3 is TGCGCCAGCAGCCAAGCGTACAGCGGGGGATCCTACGAGCAGTACTTC. Protein: CASSQAYSGGSYEQYF.

This rearrangement joins TRBV9 to TRBJ1-5, with no clear D. V shed 4 bases and J shed 3 bases, with 17 bases lying between them. The CDR3 has 16 residues. Germline V gene data show CDR1 as SGDLS and CDR2 as YYNGEE. The CDR3 DNA reads as TGTGCCAGCAGCCCGCCGGTGAGGCTAAACAATCAGCCCCAGCATTTT. Its protein product is CASSPPVRLNNQPQHF. Full variable domain (missing parts from reference TRBV9 and TRBJ1-5): DSGVTQTPKHLITATGQRVTLRCSPRSGDLSVYWYQQSLDQGLQFLIQYYNGEERAKGNILERFSAQQFPDLHSELNLSSLELGDSALYFCASSPPVRLNNQPQHFGDGTRLSIL.